This record looks at one T cell receptor (beta chain) sequence and its context. The data originate from a study of cytomegalovirus exposure and HLA in healthy donors. Germline loops: CDR1 SGHRS, CDR2 YFSETQ. The CDR3 is 15 amino acids. J was trimmed by 1 base and V by 4 bases; bases with no gene match: 3. Here immunoSEQ multiplex PCR was the method, and the copy in TCRdb shows in-frame clones only, minus some. The table shows 95,000 to 120,000 clones, with around 95% occurring only once. These donors were members of the roughly 110-subject validation cohort, a group separate from the approximately 700-subject first cohort.

The clonotype originates from a woman under 30 in good health and CMV-seronegative. Sequencing was performed on PBMCs. V is TRBV5-1 and J is TRBJ2-5, with 11 bases lining up with TRBD2. In DNA, the CDR3 is TGCGCCAGCAGCGGTAGCGGGGGGGCCCAAGAGACCCAGTACTTC. The encoded protein is CASSGSGGAQETQYF.